This T cell receptor beta chain was captured in a study of beta chain features in type 1 diabetes. Overall study results and limits: TCRB CDR3s from Type 1 diabetes patients were moderately but significantly shorter in all four CD4+ subsets. There was no resolution here of whether HLA type influences TCRB rearrangement.

About this clone itself: The target antigen is unknown.

Reverse transcription of all isolated RNA meant that expressed TCRB transcripts were sequenced. Generated by immunoSEQ multiplex PCR, the TCRdb table keeps only in-frame clones and is missing some. This sample has 150,000 to 200,000 clones; around 63% occur once, and the top ten carry about 0.091%. The germline V gene encodes CDR1 SEHNR and CDR2 FQNEAQ (reference sequence). V gave up 4 bases and J gave up 7 bases; unmatched junction bases: 2. This CDR3 has 12 residues. The TCR comes from a man aged 25-40 years with type 1 diabetes. The chain links TRBV7-9 to TRBJ1-2, with TRBD1 matching over 8 bases. What was sequenced was naive CD4+ T cells from blood. CDR3 in amino acids: CASSSDRGGYTF. CDR3 DNA: TGTGCCAGCAGCTCCGACAGGGGTGGCTACACCTTC.